Listed here are 20 T cell receptor beta chains from one sample, sequenced in a study of identical twins. MiXCR was run by TCRdb on the 5' RACE reads, yielding one entry per CDR3 protein. The sample lists about 210,000 distinct CDR3 sequences; about a tenth were seen once. The sequencing input was memory (CD45RO+) T cells sorted from blood. The receptors here all came from a woman under 30 in good health.

The sample holds a few counts of this clonotype. The chain carries TRBV20-1 and TRBJ2-7; possible D gene TRBD2, 7 bases. Trimming took 2 bases from V and 5 from J, leaving 16 bases between them. The CDR3 runs 14 residues. CDR1 DFQATT and CDR2 SNEGSKA come from the germline V gene (reference sequence). The CDR3 protein is CSARIGGLSDEQYF. CDR3 sequence (DNA): TGCAGTGCTAGAATCGGGGGGCTTTCGGACGAGCAGTACTTC.

The chain is built from TRBV2 and TRBJ2-2; TRBD2 matches at 7 bases. Unmatched junction bases numbered 4, after V lost 5 bases and J lost 4 bases. The CDR3 has 14 amino acids. Germline V lookup: CDR1 SNHLY, CDR2 FYNNEI. DNA for the CDR3: TGTGCCAGCAGTAGCGGGGCGGGCACCGGGGAGCTGTTTTTT. It yields the protein CASSSGAGTGELFF.

This clonotype was seen repeatedly, ten times or more. The chain uses TRBV12-3 or TRBV12-4 and TRBJ1-2; the D is unclear. V was trimmed by 3 bases and J by 0 bases, leaving 5 bases between them. This CDR3 is built from 13 residues. The DNA for the CDR3 is TGTGCCAGCAGTTTCGGGACTAACTATGGCTACACCTTC. Translating it yields CASSFGTNYGYTF.

The genes are TRBV12-3 or TRBV12-4 and TRBJ1-1, with D hard to call. V shed 3 bases and J shed 3 bases, with 11 bases lying between them. The CDR3 extends over 14 amino acids. The CDR3 DNA reads as TGTGCCAGCAGTTTTGGATTGGGTGACACTGAAGCTTTCTTT. It encodes CASSFGLGDTEAFF.

Only a few counts were recorded for this clonotype. V is TRBV25-1 and J is TRBJ2-7, with D unclear. Germline lookup yields CDR1 MGHDK and CDR2 SYGVNS. Trimming pared 3 bases from V and 3 bases from J, leaving 9 bases between. This CDR3 is 13 amino acids long. The CDR3 region has the DNA TGTGCCAGCAGTGACGACGTACTCTACGAGCAGTACTTC. Protein: CASSDDVLYEQYF.

This clonotype was observed a handful of times. The rearrangement links TRBV5-5 to TRBJ1-1; D perhaps matches TRBD1 (6 bases). V gave up 0 bases and J gave up 5 bases, with 14 bases separating them. The germline CDR1 and CDR2 sequences are SGHKS and YYEKEE (reference sequence). The CDR3 is made up of 15 amino acids. CDR3 in amino acids: CASSLEGERGTEAFF. The CDR3 DNA reads TGTGCCAGCAGCTTGGAAGGCGAAAGGGGGACTGAAGCTTTCTTT.

J is TRBJ2-1 and V is TRBV27; D is perhaps TRBD2 (5 bases). This CDR3 spans 15 amino acids. Germline values: CDR1 MNHEY, CDR2 SMNVEV (reference sequence). Deletions cut 5 bases from V and 1 base from J, with 12 bases between. The CDR3, as DNA: TGTGCCAGCAGTCCTCGGAGGCAGTCCTACAATGAGCAGTTCTTC. The encoded protein is CASSPRRQSYNEQFF.

The CDR3 protein is CASSYGLAGVPETQYF. The CDR3 nucleotides read TGTGCCAGCAGTTATGGACTAGCGGGAGTCCCAGAGACCCAGTACTTC. The V and J genes are TRBV6-2 or TRBV6-3 and TRBJ2-5; 13 positions match TRBD2. This CDR3 contains 16 residues. V shed 3 bases and J 4 bases; nucleotides not matched to a gene: 5. The germline V gene has CDR1 MNHEY and CDR2 SVGEGT.

This clonotype was recorded a few times. This chain uses TRBV6-2 or TRBV6-3 with TRBJ2-1, with D hard to call. V lost 8 bases to trimming and J lost 3 bases, with 5 bases between them. Germline CDR1 and CDR2: MNHEY and SVGEGT. The CDR3 spans 11 residues. The CDR3 nucleotides read TGTGCCAGCGCCCGCTACAATGAGCAGTTCTTC. Encoded protein: CASARYNEQFF.

The chain is built from TRBV24-1 and TRBJ2-2, with 9 nucleotides matching TRBD1. The V gene's germline CDR1 is KGHDR and CDR2 SFDVKD. J was trimmed by 6 bases and V by 3 bases; bases with no gene match: 7. The CDR3 totals 16 residues. The DNA of the CDR3 is TGTGCCACCAGTGATCCCGGGACAGGGAGGGCCGGGGAGCTGTTTTTT. Protein product: CATSDPGTGRAGELFF.

This clonotype was seen ten or more times. V and J are TRBV5-1 and TRBJ1-2; 10 nucleotides align to TRBD1. The germline V gene has CDR1 SGHRS and CDR2 YFSETQ. V gave up 3 bases and J gave up 5 bases; unmatched junction bases: 10. The CDR3 loop spans 16 amino acids. In DNA, the CDR3 is TGCGCCAGCAGCTCGGGACAGGGGTCATTTGTTTATGGCTACACCTTC. This translates into CASSSGQGSFVYGYTF.

The V and J genes are TRBV10-1 and TRBJ2-5, with TRBD1 matching over 7 bases. The CDR3 has 14 residues. Germline loops: CDR1 WNHNN, CDR2 SYGVQD (reference sequence). V dropped 6 bases and J dropped 7; count of bases not matched to a gene: 11. The CDR3 DNA reads as TGCGCCAGCAGAGACCGGACAGGCTGGGGGACCCAGTACTTC. Amino acid sequence: CASRDRTGWGTQYF.

V is TRBV11-3 and J is TRBJ1-2, with 8 bases fitting TRBD1. In germline, CDR1 is SGHNT, CDR2 YENEEA. The CDR3 covers 15 residues. V gave up 5 bases and J gave up 7 bases; unmatched junction bases: 12. The CDR3: CASSAYGGQGAGYTF. DNA for the CDR3: TGTGCCAGCAGCGCCTACGGTGGGCAGGGGGCTGGCTACACCTTC. The whole variable domain, remainder taken from reference TRBV11-3 and TRBJ1-2, is EAGVVQSPRYKIIEKKQPVAFWCNPISGHNTLYWYLQNLGQGPELLIRYENEEAVDDSQLPKDRFSAERLKGVDSTLKIQPAELGDSAVYLCASSAYGGQGAGYTFGSGTRLTVV.

The rearrangement uses TRBV3-1 and TRBJ2-5, with 12 bases aligning to TRBD2. V dropped 3 bases and J dropped 5; count of bases not matched to a gene: 7. Germline CDR1 LGHDT, CDR2 YNNKEL (reference sequence). The CDR3 runs 16 residues. In nucleotides, the CDR3 is TGTGCCAGCAGCCATCGACTAGCGGGGGTCCGGGAGACCCAGTACTTC. Its translation: CASSHRLAGVRETQYF.

This chain uses TRBV7-9 with TRBJ2-5; tentatively, D is TRBD1 (5 bases). The CDR3 extends over 13 amino acids. Germline CDR1 and CDR2: SEHNR and FQNEAQ (reference sequence). Trimming shortened V by 5 bases and J by 5 bases, and 12 bases separated the two germline ends. The CDR3 DNA sequence: TGTGCCAGCAGCAGCAGCAGGGCGGAGACCCAGTACTTC. Amino acid sequence: CASSSSRAETQYF.

The table lists this clonotype with many counts. This chain links TRBV12-3 or TRBV12-4 with TRBJ1-2, with TRBD1 identical over 8 bases. The J segment lost 0 bases and the V segment lost 5 bases, leaving 8 bases of the junction unmatched. This CDR3 has 16 residues. The CDR3: CASSRPGQGANYGYTF. Written as DNA, the CDR3 is TGTGCCAGCAGTCGACCAGGACAGGGAGCTAACTATGGCTACACCTTC.

V and J are TRBV20-1 and TRBJ2-7; D perhaps matches TRBD2 (6 bases). V was trimmed by 6 bases and J by 2 bases, leaving 14 bases between them. CDR1 and CDR2 from the germline V gene are DFQATT and SNEGSKA (reference sequence). The CDR3 consists of 13 residues. CDR3 bases: TGCAGTGCCTCGGATAGCGGTGCCTACGAGCAGTACTTC. This encodes CSASDSGAYEQYF.

This clonotype occurred a few times. The gene calls are TRBV2 and TRBJ1-1, with a possible D match to TRBD1 (5 bases). The V end lost 7 bases, the J end lost 5 bases, and 14 bases lay between the germline ends. This CDR3 contains 13 residues. The germline gives CDR1 SNHLY, CDR2 FYNNEI. The CDR3 sequence: CASTPSGETEAFF. CDR3 nucleotides: TGTGCCAGCACCCCCTCGGGGGAAACTGAAGCTTTCTTT.

This clonotype was observed a few times. This rearrangement joins TRBV2 to TRBJ2-5; no firm D call. Trimming took off 9 bases at V and 5 bases at J, with 13 bases between the two ends. CDR1 SNHLY and CDR2 FYNNEI come from the germline V gene. The CDR3 covers 12 residues. CDR3 amino acids: CASGSLRETQYF. CDR3 DNA sequence: TGTGCCAGTGGGTCCCTTAGGGAGACCCAGTACTTC.

A few counts support this clonotype. This sequence joins TRBV9 and TRBJ2-3, with D possibly matching TRBD2 (7 bases). In germline, CDR1 is SGDLS, CDR2 YYNGEE. Trimming left V 0 bases short and J 3 bases short, with 11 bases between. The CDR3 loop spans 15 amino acids. This CDR3 is CASSVAGGPTDTQYF. The CDR3 bases are TGTGCCAGCAGCGTAGCCGGGGGGCCAACAGATACGCAGTATTTT.